The 17 T cell receptor beta chains reported below all come from one sample, sequenced in a study of naive and memory T cell subsets. Both TRBC1 and TRBC2 were covered by a beta constant-region primer of two equimolar oligonucleotides. TCRdb processed the UMI-ligation and nested PCR reads anew with MiXCR; each CDR3 protein has one entry. The data contain about 85,000 distinct CDR3 sequences, around 13% of them singletons. The sample taken for sequencing was central memory CD4+ T cells from blood. The source of these receptors is a human donor in good health.

The genes are TRBV20-1 and TRBJ2-5, with TRBD2 identical over 7 bases. Trimming took 5 bases from V and 2 from J; bases not matched to a gene: 8. The CDR3 is 14 residues long. Per the germline V gene, CDR1 is DFQATT and CDR2 is SNEGSKA (reference sequence). The CDR3 nucleotides are TGCAGTGCTGCTATGGCGGGAGTTCAAGAGACCCAGTACTTC. It is translated as CSAAMAGVQETQYF.

This clonotype was seen repeatedly, ten times or more. V is TRBV29-1 and J is TRBJ2-1, with D hard to call. V was pared by 5 bases and J by 8 bases, with 19 bases between. The CDR3 is 14 amino acids. Germline values: CDR1 SQVTM, CDR2 ANQGSEA. The chain's CDR3 is CSVKAFLDGDEQFF. The CDR3 DNA reads TGCAGCGTTAAGGCCTTCCTAGACGGCGATGAGCAGTTCTTC.

Ten or more counts support this clonotype. The rearrangement joins TRBV4-3 to TRBJ2-5, with D perhaps TRBD1 or TRBD2 (5 bases each). The V end lost 4 bases, the J end lost 5 bases, and 11 bases lay between the germline ends. This CDR3 contains 13 residues. The germline V gene has CDR1 LGHNA and CDR2 YSLEER. CDR3 in amino acids: CASSPSGAETQYF. The CDR3 DNA sequence: TGCGCCAGCAGCCCTTCCGGGGCGGAGACCCAGTACTTC.

At least ten counts were recorded for this clonotype. The chain carries TRBV7-2 and TRBJ2-3; D uncertain. Germline-derived CDR1 and CDR2 are SGHTA and FQGNSA. The CDR3 is 13 residues long. V was cut by 1 base and J by 3 bases, with 5 bases left in between. The CDR3 loop reads CASSLGTTDTQYF. The CDR3 nucleotides read TGTGCCAGCAGCTTAGGAACGACAGATACGCAGTATTTT.

This clonotype was seen many times. The chain has TRBV12-3 or TRBV12-4 and TRBJ2-5; the D gene is possibly TRBD2 (7 bases). V lost 6 bases and J lost 5, with 19 bases in between. CDR3 length: 15 residues. Written as DNA, the CDR3 is TGTGCCAGCAGGATGGGGGGGCGGGTGGCGGAGACCCAGTACTTC. Protein sequence: CASRMGGRVAETQYF.

At least ten counts were recorded for this clonotype. The chain employs TRBV12-3 or TRBV12-4 and TRBJ2-4, with 9 positions matching TRBD1. The ends lost 7 bases at V and 6 bases at J; junction bases unmatched: 10. This CDR3 comprises 15 residues. The CDR3 loop is CASTLYTGGANIQYF. The CDR3 region has the DNA TGTGCCAGCACCCTTTATACAGGGGGCGCAAACATTCAGTACTTC.

This chain links TRBV12-3 or TRBV12-4 with TRBJ1-1, with 7 bases matching TRBD1. V lost 5 bases to trimming and J lost 3 bases; unmatched junction nucleotides: 6. The CDR3 length is 14 residues. The CDR3 loop is CASSRQGRDTEAFF. The CDR3 nucleotides read TGTGCCAGCAGTCGACAGGGACGGGACACTGAAGCTTTCTTT.

Only a few counts were recorded for this clonotype. The J gene is TRBJ2-4, the V gene TRBV29-1, with 10 bases that match TRBD2. The CDR3 is 12 amino acids. The germline gives CDR1 SQVTM, CDR2 ANQGSEA. The ends lost 7 bases at V and 6 bases at J; junction bases unmatched: 3. As DNA, the CDR3 is TGCAGCGGGCGGACTAGCGGAAACATTCAGTACTTC. Protein product: CSGRTSGNIQYF.

The chain employs TRBV12-3 or TRBV12-4 and TRBJ2-1, with TRBD2 matching 7 bases. This CDR3 has 15 amino acids. The V gene end was trimmed by 1 base and the J gene end by 5 bases; junction bases not matched to a gene: 5. The CDR3 reads CASSLVVAGNNEQFF. The DNA for the CDR3 is TGTGCCAGCAGTTTAGTGGTAGCGGGCAACAATGAGCAGTTCTTC.

This clonotype appeared a few times. The chain uses TRBV9 and TRBJ2-2; TRBD2 matches 7 bases. Germline loops: CDR1 SGDLS, CDR2 YYNGEE. The CDR3 length is 16 residues. After removal of 0 bases from V and 1 base from J, the junction contained 3 bases not matched to a gene. This CDR3 reads CASSVGPGGNTGELFF. As DNA, the CDR3 is TGTGCCAGCAGCGTAGGCCCGGGAGGGAACACCGGGGAGCTGTTTTTT.

This clonotype was observed at least ten times. The chain combines TRBV5-1 with TRBJ2-7, with TRBD1 matching 7 bases. The length of the CDR3 is 13 residues. Germline CDR1 SGHRS, CDR2 YFSETQ. The V segment lost 0 bases and the J segment 7 bases; nucleotides outside the gene matches: 4. CDR3 protein: CASSLEAGGEQYF. The CDR3 nucleotides are TGCGCCAGCAGCTTGGAGGCAGGGGGTGAGCAGTACTTC.

The CDR3 nucleotides read TGTGCCATCAGTGAGTCGACGGTTGTAGCAGAGACCCAGTACTTC. This gives the protein CAISESTVVAETQYF. The V call is TRBV10-3, the J call TRBJ2-5; D is unresolved. From germline, CDR1 is ENHRY and CDR2 SYGVKD. The CDR3 spans 15 residues. The germline V and J ends were trimmed by 0 bases and 4 bases, with 12 bases remaining between them.

This clonotype was counted only a few times. This rearrangement joins TRBV5-1 to TRBJ2-3; TRBD1 matches 8 bases. This CDR3 has 15 amino acids. The trim removed 4 bases at V and 6 bases at J, leaving 10 bases unmatched. Germline V gene data show CDR1 as SGHRS and CDR2 as YFSETQ. In DNA form, the CDR3 reads TGCGCCAGCAGCCAGGGACAGGAGGGAGTGGATACGCAGTATTTT. It yields the protein CASSQGQEGVDTQYF.

The chain employs TRBV11-2 and TRBJ2-1; the D is unclear. CDR3 length: 13 amino acids. Germline assignment: CDR1 SGHAT and CDR2 FQNNGV. V lost 0 bases and J lost 7, with 7 bases in between. CDR3 nucleotides: TGTGCCAGCAGCTTAGACTTAGTAAATGAGCAGTTCTTC. Residues: CASSLDLVNEQFF.

This clonotype was seen ten or more times. V is TRBV7-2 and J is TRBJ2-3, with D perhaps TRBD2 (6 bases). V was clipped by 5 bases and J by 0 bases, with 12 bases between them. The CDR3 runs 15 residues. Germline CDR1 reads SGHTA; CDR2 reads FQGNSA. This chain's CDR3 is CASSPGGESTDTQYF. The DNA of the CDR3 is TGTGCCAGCAGCCCCGGAGGGGAGAGCACAGATACGCAGTATTTT. The variable domain in full, with the rest retrieved from reference TRBV7-2 and TRBJ2-3, is GAGVSQSPSNKVTEKGKDVELRCDPISGHTALYWYRQSLGQGLEFLIYFQGNSAPDKSGLPSDRFSAERTGGSVSTLTIQRTQQEDSAVYLCASSPGGESTDTQYFGPGTRLTVL.

This clonotype was found a few times. J is TRBJ1-5 and V is TRBV7-8; 12 nucleotides match TRBD1. Germline V gives CDR1 SGHVS, CDR2 FQNEAQ. The CDR3 spans 19 residues. J was trimmed by 2 bases and V by 3 bases; bases with no gene match: 11. This CDR3 is CASSFRGTGGAGGNQPQHF. In nucleotides, the CDR3 is TGTGCCAGCAGCTTTAGAGGGACAGGGGGCGCCGGGGGCAATCAGCCCCAGCATTTT.

In DNA, the CDR3 is TGTGCCAGCAGTTACGGGGAGGGTAATCAGCCCCAGCATTTT. Translating gives CASSYGEGNQPQHF. J is TRBJ1-5 and V is TRBV12-3 or TRBV12-4; D not resolved. The CDR3 covers 14 residues. Trimming took off 4 bases at V and 4 bases at J, with 11 bases between the two ends.